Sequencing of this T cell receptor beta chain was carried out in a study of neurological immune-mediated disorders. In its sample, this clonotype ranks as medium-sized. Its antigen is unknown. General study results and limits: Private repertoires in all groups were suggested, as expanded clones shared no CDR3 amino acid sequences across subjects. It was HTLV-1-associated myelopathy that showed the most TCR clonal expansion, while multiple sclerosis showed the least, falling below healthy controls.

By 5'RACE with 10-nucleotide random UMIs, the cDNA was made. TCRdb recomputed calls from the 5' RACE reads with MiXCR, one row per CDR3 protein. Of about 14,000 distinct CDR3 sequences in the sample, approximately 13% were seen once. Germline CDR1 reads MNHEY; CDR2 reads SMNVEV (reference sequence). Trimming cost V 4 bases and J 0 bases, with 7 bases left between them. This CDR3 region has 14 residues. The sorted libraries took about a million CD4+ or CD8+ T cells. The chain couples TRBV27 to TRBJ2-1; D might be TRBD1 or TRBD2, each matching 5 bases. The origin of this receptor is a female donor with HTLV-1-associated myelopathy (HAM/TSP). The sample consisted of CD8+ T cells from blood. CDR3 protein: CASSWGSSYNEQFF. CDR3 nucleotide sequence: TGTGCCAGCAGTTGGGGGAGCTCCTACAATGAGCAGTTCTTC.